This TCR beta chain was recorded in a study of cytomegalovirus exposure and HLA in healthy donors. Whole-study findings and limits: Because they were indistinguishable, some V segments, including TRBV6-2 and TRBV6-3, were excluded. About 87% or about 30% of the time was how often most TCR beta V segments were productive, according to an earlier analysis.

Germline values: CDR1 MGHRA, CDR2 YSYEKL. There are 16 residues in the CDR3. V lost 2 bases, J lost 3 bases, and 5 bases stayed unmatched. This clone was observed a single time. Antigen specificity is unknown. The PCR was carried out with 60 Vbeta primers and 13 Jbeta primers. Generated by immunoSEQ multiplex PCR, the TCRdb table keeps only in-frame clones and is missing some. This table holds over 150,000 clones, around 82% found once. The source material was PBMCs. The chain uses TRBV4-1 and TRBJ2-1, with TRBD1 matching over 9 bases. This TCR was sampled from a woman aged 40 to 50 in good health and CMV-seropositive. Written as DNA, the CDR3 is TGCGCCAGCAGCCAAATGACGACAGGGGGCTACAATGAGCAGTTCTTC. Encoded protein: CASSQMTTGGYNEQFF.